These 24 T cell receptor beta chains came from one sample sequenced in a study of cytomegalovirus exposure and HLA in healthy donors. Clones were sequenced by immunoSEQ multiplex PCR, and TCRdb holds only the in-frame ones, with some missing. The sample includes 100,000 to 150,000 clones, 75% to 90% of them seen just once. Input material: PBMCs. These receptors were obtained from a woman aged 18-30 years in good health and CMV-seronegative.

In DNA, the CDR3 is TGTGCCAGCAGCCGCTCGGGACAGGCAAACTACGAGCAGTACTTC. Protein: CASSRSGQANYEQYF. The chain is built from TRBV7-9 and TRBJ2-7; 8 nucleotides match TRBD1. Germline loops: CDR1 SEHNR, CDR2 FQNEAQ (reference sequence). The V and J ends lost 5 bases and 3 bases, in that order; junction bases with no gene match: 9. This CDR3 is 15 amino acids long.

DNA of the CDR3: TGTGCCAGCAGTGACACCGACAGGGTGCGGTCCAATGAGCAGTTCTTC. Protein sequence: CASSDTDRVRSNEQFF. The rearrangement uses TRBV6-4 and TRBJ2-1; 7 bases agree with TRBD1. This CDR3 contains 16 residues. V shed 2 bases, J shed 6 bases, and the junction held 10 bases outside the gene matches. Germline V gene lookup returns CDR1 MRHNA and CDR2 SNTAGT.

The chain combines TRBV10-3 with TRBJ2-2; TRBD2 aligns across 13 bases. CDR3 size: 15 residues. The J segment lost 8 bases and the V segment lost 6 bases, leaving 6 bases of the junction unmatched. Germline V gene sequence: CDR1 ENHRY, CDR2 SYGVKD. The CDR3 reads CAIRGLAGSAGELFF. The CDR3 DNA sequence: TGTGCCATCAGGGGACTAGCGGGATCTGCTGGGGAGCTGTTTTTT.

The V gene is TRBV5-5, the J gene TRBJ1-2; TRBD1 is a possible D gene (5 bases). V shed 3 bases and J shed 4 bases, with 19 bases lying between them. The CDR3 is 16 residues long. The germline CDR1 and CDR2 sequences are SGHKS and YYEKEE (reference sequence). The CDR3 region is CASSYSTARPGYGYTF. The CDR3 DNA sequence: TGTGCCAGCAGCTACTCGACAGCCCGCCCAGGCTATGGCTACACCTTC.

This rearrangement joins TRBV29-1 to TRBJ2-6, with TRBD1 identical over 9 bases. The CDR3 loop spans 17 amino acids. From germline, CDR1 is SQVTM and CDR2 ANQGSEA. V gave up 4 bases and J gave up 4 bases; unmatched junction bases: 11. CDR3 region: CSVAGWDRVKGANVLTF. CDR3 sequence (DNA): TGCAGCGTTGCTGGGTGGGACAGGGTCAAGGGGGCCAACGTCCTGACTTTC. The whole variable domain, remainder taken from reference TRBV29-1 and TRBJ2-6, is SAVISQKPSRDICQRGTSLTIQCQVDSQVTMMFWYRQQPGQSLTLIATANQGSEATYESGFVIDKFPISRPNLTFSTLTVSNMSPEDSSIYLCSVAGWDRVKGANVLTFGAGSRLTVL.

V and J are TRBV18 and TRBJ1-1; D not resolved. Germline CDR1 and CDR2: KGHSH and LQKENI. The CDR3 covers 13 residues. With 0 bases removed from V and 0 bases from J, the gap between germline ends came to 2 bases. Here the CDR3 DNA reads TGTGCCAGCTCACCACCCTTGAACACTGAAGCTTTCTTT. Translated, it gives CASSPPLNTEAFF.

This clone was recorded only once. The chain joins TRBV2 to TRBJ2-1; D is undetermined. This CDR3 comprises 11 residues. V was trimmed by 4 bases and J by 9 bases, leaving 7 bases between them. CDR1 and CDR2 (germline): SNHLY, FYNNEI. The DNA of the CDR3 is TGTGCCAGCAGTGCTTCTAGTGAGCAGTTCTTC. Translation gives CASSASSEQFF.

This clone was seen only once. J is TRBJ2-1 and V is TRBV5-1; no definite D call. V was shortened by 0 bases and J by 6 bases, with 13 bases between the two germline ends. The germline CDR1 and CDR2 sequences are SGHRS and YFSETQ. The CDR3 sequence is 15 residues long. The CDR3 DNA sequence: TGCGCCAGCAGCTTGGTGCGGCTCCTAGGCAATGAGCAGTTCTTC. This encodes CASSLVRLLGNEQFF.

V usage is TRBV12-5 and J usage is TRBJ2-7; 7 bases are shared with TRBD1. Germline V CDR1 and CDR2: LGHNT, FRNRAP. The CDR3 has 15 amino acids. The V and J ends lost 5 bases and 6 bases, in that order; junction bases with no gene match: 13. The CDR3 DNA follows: TGTGCTAGTGGTCCACCGGGACAGATTTTCTCCGAGCAGTACTTC. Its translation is CASGPPGQIFSEQYF.

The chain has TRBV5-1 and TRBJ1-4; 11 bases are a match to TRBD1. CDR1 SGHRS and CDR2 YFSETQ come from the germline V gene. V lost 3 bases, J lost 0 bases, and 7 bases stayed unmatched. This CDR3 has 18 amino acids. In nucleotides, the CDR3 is TGCGCCAGCAGCTCGACCCGGGACAGGGGGGCAACTAATGAAAAACTGTTTTTT. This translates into CASSSTRDRGATNEKLFF.

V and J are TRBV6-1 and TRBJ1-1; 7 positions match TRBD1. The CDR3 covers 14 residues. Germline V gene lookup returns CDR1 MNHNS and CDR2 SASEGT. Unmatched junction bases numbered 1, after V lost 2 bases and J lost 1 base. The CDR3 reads CASSETGANTEAFF. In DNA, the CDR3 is TGTGCCAGCAGTGAAACAGGGGCGAACACTGAAGCTTTCTTT.

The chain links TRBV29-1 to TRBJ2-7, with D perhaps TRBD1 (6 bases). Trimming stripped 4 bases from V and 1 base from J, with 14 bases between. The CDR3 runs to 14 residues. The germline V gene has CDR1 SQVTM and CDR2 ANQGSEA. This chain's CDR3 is CSVGNRENSYEQYF. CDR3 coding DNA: TGCAGCGTTGGTAACAGGGAAAATTCCTACGAGCAGTACTTC.

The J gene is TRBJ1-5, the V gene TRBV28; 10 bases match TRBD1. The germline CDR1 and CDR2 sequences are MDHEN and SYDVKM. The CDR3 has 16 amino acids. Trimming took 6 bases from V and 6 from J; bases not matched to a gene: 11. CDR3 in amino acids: CASRLTGTGVGQPQHF. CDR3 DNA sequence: TGTGCCAGCAGACTCACCGGGACAGGGGTTGGTCAGCCCCAGCATTTT.

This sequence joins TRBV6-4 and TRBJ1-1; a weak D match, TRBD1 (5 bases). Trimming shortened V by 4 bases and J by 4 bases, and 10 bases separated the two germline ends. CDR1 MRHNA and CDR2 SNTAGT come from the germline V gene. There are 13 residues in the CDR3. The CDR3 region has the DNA TGTGCCAGCAGTGGGGTGGGGGGCACTGAAGCTTTCTTT. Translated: CASSGVGGTEAFF.

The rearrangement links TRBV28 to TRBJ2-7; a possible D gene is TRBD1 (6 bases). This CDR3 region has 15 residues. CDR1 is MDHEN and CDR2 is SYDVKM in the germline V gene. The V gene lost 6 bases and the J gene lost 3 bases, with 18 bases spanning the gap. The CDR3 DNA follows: TGTGCCAGCAGGACGGACTCAGGGGCTCTCTACGAGCAGTACTTC. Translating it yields CASRTDSGALYEQYF. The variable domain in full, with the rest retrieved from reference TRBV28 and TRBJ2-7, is DVKVTQSSRYLVKRTGEKVFLECVQDMDHENMFWYRQDPGLGLRLIYFSYDVKMKEKGDIPEGYSVSREKKERFSLILESASTNQTSMYLCASRTDSGALYEQYFGPGTRLTVT.

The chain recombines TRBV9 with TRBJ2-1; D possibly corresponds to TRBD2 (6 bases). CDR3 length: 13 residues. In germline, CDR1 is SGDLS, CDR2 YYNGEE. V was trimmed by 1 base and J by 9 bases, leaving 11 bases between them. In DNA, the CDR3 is TGTGCCAGCAGCGTACTAACCGGGGGTGAGCAGTTCTTC. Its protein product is CASSVLTGGEQFF.

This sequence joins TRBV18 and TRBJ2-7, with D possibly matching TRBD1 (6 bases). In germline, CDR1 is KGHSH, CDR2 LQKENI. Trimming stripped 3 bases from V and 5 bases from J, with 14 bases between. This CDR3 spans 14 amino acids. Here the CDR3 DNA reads TGTGCCAGCTCACCGGGGACATCTGGAGACGAGCAGTACTTC. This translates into CASSPGTSGDEQYF.

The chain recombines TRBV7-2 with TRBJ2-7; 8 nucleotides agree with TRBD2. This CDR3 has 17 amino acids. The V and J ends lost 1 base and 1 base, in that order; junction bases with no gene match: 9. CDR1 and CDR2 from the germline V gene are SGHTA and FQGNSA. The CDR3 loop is CASSLVAGGGESYEQYF. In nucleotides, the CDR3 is TGTGCCAGCAGCTTAGTTGCGGGGGGCGGCGAATCCTACGAGCAGTACTTC.

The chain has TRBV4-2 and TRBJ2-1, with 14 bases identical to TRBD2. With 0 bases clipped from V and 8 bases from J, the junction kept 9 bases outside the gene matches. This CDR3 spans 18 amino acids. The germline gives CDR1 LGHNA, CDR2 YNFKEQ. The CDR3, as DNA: TGTGCCAGCAGCCAAGAAGGATGGAGACTAGCGGGAGGGCATGAGCAGTTCTTC. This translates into CASSQEGWRLAGGHEQFF.

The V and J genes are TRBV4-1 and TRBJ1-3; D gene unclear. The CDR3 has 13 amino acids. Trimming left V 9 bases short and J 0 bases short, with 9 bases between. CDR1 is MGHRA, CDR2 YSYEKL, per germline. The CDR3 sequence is CASAPGSGNTIYF. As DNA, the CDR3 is TGCGCCAGTGCGCCAGGCTCTGGAAACACCATATATTTT.

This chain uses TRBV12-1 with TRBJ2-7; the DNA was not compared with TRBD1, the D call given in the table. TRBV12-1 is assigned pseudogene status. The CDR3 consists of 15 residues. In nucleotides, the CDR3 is TGTGCCAGCAGACACATCTGGGGCAGCTCCTACGAGCAGTACTTC. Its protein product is CASRHIWGSSYEQYF.

The CDR3 region is CASSQGGLYEQYF. Here the CDR3 DNA reads TGTGCCAGCAGCCAGGGGGGACTCTACGAGCAGTACTTC. This chain links TRBV14 with TRBJ2-7, with D perhaps TRBD2 (6 bases). The CDR3 is 13 amino acids. In germline, CDR1 is SGHDN, CDR2 FVKESK. V lost 3 bases and J lost 3, with 9 bases in between.

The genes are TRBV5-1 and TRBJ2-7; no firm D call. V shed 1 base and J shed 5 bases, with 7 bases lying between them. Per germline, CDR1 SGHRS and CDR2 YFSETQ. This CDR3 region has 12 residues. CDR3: CASSLLGDEQYF. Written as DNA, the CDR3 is TGCGCCAGCAGCTTGCTAGGCGACGAGCAGTACTTC.

The CDR3 coding sequence is TGTGCCAGCAGTTCCGGACTAGCGGGAGTACTTGAGCAGTTCTTC. Protein sequence: CASSSGLAGVLEQFF. V is TRBV27 and J is TRBJ2-1, with TRBD2 identical over 13 bases. Germline V gives CDR1 MNHEY, CDR2 SMNVEV (reference sequence). This CDR3 region has 15 residues. Trimming cost V 4 bases and J 9 bases; bases outside gene matches: 6.